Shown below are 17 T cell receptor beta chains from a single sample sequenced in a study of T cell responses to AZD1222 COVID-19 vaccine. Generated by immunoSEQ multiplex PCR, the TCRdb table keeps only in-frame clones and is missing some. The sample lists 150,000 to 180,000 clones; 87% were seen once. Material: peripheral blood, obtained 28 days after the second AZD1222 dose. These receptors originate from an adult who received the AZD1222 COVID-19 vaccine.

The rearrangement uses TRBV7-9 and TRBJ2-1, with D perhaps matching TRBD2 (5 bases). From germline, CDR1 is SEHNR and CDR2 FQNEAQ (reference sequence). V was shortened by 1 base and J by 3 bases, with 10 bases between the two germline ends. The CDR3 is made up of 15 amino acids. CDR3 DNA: TGTGCCAGCAGCTTAGAAGGCGGACTCTACAATGAGCAGTTCTTC. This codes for CASSLEGGLYNEQFF.

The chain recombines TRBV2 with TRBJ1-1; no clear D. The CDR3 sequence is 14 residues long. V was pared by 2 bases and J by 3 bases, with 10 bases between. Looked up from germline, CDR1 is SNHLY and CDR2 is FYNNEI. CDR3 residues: CASSERSGDTEAFF. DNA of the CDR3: TGTGCCAGCAGTGAAAGGTCCGGGGACACTGAAGCTTTCTTT.

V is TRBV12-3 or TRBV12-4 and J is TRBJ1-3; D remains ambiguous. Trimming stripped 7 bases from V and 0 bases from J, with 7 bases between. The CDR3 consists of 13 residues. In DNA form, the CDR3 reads TGTGCCAGCATGAGATTCTCTGGAAACACCATATATTTT. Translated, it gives CASMRFSGNTIYF.

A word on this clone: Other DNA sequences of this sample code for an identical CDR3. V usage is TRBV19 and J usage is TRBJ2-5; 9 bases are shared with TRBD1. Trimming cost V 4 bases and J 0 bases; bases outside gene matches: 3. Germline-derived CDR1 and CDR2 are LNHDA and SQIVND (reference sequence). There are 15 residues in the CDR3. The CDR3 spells CASSTGTGYQETQYF. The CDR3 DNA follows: TGTGCCAGTAGTACAGGGACAGGGTACCAAGAGACCCAGTACTTC.

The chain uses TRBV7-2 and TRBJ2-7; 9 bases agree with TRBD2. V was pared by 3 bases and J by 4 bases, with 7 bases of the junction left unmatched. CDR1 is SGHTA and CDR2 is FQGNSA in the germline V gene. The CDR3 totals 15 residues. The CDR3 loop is CASSFDRTSVYEQYF. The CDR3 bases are TGTGCCAGCAGCTTTGATAGGACTAGCGTTTACGAGCAGTACTTC. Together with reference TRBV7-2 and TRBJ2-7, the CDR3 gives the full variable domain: GAGVSQSPSNKVTEKGKDVELRCDPISGHTALYWYRQSLGQGLEFLIYFQGNSAPDKSGLPSDRFSAERTGGSVSTLTIQRTQQEDSAVYLCASSFDRTSVYEQYFGPGTRLTVT.

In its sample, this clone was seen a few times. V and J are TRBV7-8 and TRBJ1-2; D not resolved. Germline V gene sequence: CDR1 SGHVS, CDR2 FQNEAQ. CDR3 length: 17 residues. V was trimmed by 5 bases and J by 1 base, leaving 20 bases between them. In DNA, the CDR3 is TGTGCCAGCAGCCCCACAGAATTACATTCGGATAACTATGGCTACACCTTC. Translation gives CASSPTELHSDNYGYTF.

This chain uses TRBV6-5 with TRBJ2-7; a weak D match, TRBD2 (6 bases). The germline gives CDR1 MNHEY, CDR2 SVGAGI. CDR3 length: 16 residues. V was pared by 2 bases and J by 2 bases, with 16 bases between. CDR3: CASSYRNFAGTYEQYF. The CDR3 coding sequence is TGTGCCAGCAGTTACCGCAACTTTGCGGGGACCTACGAGCAGTACTTC.

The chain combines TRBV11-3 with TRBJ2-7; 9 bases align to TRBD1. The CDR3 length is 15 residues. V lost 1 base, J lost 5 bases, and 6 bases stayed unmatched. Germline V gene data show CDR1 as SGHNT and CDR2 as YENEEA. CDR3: CASSLGGTGTHEQYF. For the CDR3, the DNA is TGTGCCAGCAGCTTAGGTGGGACAGGGACCCACGAGCAGTACTTC.

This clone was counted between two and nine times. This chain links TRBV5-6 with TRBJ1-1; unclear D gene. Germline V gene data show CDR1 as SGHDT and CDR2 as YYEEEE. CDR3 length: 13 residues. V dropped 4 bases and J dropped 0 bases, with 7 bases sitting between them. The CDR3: CASSVSLNTEAFF. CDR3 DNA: TGTGCCAGCAGCGTATCCTTGAACACTGAAGCTTTCTTT.

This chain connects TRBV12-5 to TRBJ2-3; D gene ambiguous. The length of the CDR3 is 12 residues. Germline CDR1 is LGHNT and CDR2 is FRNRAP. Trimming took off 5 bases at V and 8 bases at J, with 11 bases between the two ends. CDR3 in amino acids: CASGLGFFTQYF. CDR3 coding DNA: TGTGCTAGTGGTCTAGGGTTTTTTACGCAGTATTTT.

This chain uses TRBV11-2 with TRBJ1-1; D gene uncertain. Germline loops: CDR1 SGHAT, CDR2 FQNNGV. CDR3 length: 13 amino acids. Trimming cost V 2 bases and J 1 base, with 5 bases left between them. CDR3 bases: TGTGCCAGCAGCTTAACGGCGAACACTGAAGCTTTCTTT. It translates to CASSLTANTEAFF.

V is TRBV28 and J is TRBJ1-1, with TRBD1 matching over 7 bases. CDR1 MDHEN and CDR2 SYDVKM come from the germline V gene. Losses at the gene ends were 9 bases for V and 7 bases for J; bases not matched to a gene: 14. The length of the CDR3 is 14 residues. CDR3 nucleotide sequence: TGTGCCAGTCTTCTCCGACAGGGCTGGGGTGAAGCTTTCTTT. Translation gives CASLLRQGWGEAFF.

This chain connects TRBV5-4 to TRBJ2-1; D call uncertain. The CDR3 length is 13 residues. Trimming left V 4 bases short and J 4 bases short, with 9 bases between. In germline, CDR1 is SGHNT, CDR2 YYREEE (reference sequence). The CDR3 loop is CASSLDGYNEQFF. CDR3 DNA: TGTGCCAGCAGCCTGGACGGGTACAATGAGCAGTTCTTC.

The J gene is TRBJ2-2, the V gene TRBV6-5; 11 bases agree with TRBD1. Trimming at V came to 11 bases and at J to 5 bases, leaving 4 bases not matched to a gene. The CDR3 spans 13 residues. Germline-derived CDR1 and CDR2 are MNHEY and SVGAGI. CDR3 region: CAGQGAGTGELFF. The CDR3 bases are TGTGCCGGACAGGGGGCGGGAACCGGGGAGCTGTTTTTT.

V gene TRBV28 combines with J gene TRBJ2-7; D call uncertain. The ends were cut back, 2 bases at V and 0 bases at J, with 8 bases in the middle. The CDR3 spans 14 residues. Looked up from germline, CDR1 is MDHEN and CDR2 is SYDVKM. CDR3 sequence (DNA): TGTGCCAGCAGTTTAATCAACACCTCCTACGAGCAGTACTTC. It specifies CASSLINTSYEQYF.

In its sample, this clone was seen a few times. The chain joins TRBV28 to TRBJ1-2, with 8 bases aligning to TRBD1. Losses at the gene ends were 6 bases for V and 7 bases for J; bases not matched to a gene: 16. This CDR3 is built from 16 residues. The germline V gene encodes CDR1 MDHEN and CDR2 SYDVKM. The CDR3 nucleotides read TGTGCCAGCAGCACAGGGGGGGACCCTAGCGGGGCTGGCTACACCTTC. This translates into CASSTGGDPSGAGYTF.

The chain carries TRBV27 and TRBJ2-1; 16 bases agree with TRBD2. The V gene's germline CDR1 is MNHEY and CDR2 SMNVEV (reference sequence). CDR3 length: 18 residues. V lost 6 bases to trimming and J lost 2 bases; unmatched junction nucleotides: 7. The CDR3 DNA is TGTGCCAGCAGCCTTCGGGGGACTAGCGGGAGGGCCTACAATGAGCAGTTCTTC. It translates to CASSLRGTSGRAYNEQFF.